The sequence of this T cell receptor (beta chain) was determined in a study of molecular identifiers for immune sequencing clone quantification. Study in general: The replicate experiment used RNA from approximately 20,000 or 100,000 naive CD8 cells. This RNA was split into five aliquots, and four of them were sequenced. Study observations and caveats: Clones carrying above 20 RNA copies accounted for over 98% of effector molecules, under 1% in naive cells. Even with about a million naive cells present, spiked Jurkat TCR RNA from one cell was reportedly detectable.

Looked up from germline, CDR1 is MNHEY and CDR2 is SVGEGT. Between the trimmed V and J ends, which lost 1 base and 7 bases, there was a span of 17 bases. The length of the CDR3 is 15 residues. Bulk libraries came from a prior protocol with listed TCR primers. Using its own MiXCR run on the PCR reads, TCRdb lists one record per CDR3 protein. The sample contains about 320,000 distinct CDR3 sequences, roughly 24% of which appear only once. As concerns this clonotype: Its target is not known.

This clonotype was sampled from a human donor in good health. Some libraries in this study had Jurkat cell RNA spiked in. The chain couples TRBV6-2 or TRBV6-3 to TRBJ2-7; D ambiguous. Sequenced material: naive CD8+ T cells from blood, with Jurkat cell RNA spiked in. Regarding subset: FACS-sorted CD8+CD4-CCR7+CD45RA+ naive T cells. The CDR3, as DNA: TGTGCCAGCAGTTACTTATATAGTCCGGATGAGGAGCAGTACTTC. Encoded protein: CASSYLYSPDEEQYF.